This T cell receptor (beta chain) originates from a study of blood T cell repertoires in COVID-19. Turning to the study itself: Acute-phase and convalescent COVID-19 samples originated in the United States, Italy and Spain. T cells, B-cell-depleted T cells, or PBMCs provided the cDNA or gDNA that served as material.

The length of the CDR3 is 14 residues. V gave up 7 bases and J gave up 8 bases, with 15 bases separating them. Germline CDR1 and CDR2: MNHEY and SVGAGI. Source study methods: Using reference gene primer amplification, nucleated cell counts were estimated. Data came from immunoSEQ multiplex PCR; TCRdb stores just in-frame clones and leaves some out. The V and J calls and clone size were taken over from that table, and D and trimming were inferred from the DNA. In the table there are 200,000 to 250,000 clones, around nine tenths of which are singletons. The receptor was isolated from a woman aged 70-85 years with active or convalescent COVID-19. Source material: peripheral blood. This rearrangement joins TRBV6-5 to TRBJ1-6; maybe TRBD1 (6 bases). CDR3 coding DNA: TGTGCCAGCACAACCAGGGGTAAGGATTCACCCCTCCACTTT. Translation gives CASTTRGKDSPLHF.